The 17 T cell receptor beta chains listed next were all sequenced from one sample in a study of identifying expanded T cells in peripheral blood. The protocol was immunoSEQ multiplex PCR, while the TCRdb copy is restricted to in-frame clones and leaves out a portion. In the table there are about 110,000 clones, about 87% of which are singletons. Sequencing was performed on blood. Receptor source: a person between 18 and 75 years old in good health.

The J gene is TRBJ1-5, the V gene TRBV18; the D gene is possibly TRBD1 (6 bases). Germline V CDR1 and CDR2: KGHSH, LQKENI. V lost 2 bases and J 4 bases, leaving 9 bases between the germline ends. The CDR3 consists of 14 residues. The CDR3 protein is CASSPGGDNQPQHF. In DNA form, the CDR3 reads TGTGCCAGCTCACCAGGGGGCGATAATCAGCCCCAGCATTTT.

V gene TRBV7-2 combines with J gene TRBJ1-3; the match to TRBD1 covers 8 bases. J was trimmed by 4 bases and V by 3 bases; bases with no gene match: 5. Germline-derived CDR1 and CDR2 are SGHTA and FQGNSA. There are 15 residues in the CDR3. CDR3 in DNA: TGTGCCAGCAGCTTTCGGACAGGGCACGGAAACACCATATATTTT. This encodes CASSFRTGHGNTIYF. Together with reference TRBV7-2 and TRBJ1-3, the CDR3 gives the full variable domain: GAGVSQSPSNKVTEKGKDVELRCDPISGHTALYWYRQSLGQGLEFLIYFQGNSAPDKSGLPSDRFSAERTGGSVSTLTIQRTQQEDSAVYLCASSFRTGHGNTIYFGEGSWLTVV.

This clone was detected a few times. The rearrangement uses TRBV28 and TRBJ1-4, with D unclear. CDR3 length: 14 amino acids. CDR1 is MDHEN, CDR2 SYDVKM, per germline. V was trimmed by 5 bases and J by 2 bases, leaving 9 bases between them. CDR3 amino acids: CASSRAQTNEKLFF. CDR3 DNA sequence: TGTGCCAGCAGTAGAGCCCAGACTAATGAAAAACTGTTTTTT.

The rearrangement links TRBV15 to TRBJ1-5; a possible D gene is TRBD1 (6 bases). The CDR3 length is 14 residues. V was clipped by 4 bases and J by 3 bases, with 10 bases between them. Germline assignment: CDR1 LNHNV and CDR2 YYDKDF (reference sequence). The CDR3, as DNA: TGTGCCACCAGCAAAGACAGGTTCAATCAGCCCCAGCATTTT. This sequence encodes CATSKDRFNQPQHF.

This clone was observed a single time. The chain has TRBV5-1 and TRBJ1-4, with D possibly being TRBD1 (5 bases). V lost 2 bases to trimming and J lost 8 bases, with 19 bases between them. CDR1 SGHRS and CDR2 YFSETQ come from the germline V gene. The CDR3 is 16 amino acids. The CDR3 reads CASSLTQGPSGEKLFF. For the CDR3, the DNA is TGCGCCAGCAGCTTAACCCAGGGACCTTCAGGGGAAAAACTGTTTTTT.

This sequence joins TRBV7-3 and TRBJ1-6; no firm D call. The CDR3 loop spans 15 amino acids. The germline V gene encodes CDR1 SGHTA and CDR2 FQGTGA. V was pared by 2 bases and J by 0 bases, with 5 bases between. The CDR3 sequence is CASSLGSSYNSPLHF. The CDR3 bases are TGTGCCAGCAGCTTAGGGAGCTCCTATAATTCACCCCTCCACTTT. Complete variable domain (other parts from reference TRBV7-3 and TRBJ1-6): GAGVSQTPSNKVTEKGKYVELRCDPISGHTALYWYRQSLGQGPEFLIYFQGTGAADDSGLPNDRFFAVRPEGSVSTLKIQRTERGDSAVYLCASSLGSSYNSPLHFGNGTRLTVT.

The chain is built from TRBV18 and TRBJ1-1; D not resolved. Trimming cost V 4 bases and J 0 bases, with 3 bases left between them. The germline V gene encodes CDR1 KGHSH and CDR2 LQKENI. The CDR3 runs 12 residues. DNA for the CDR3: TGTGCCAGCTCACGGGTGAACACTGAAGCTTTCTTT. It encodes CASSRVNTEAFF.

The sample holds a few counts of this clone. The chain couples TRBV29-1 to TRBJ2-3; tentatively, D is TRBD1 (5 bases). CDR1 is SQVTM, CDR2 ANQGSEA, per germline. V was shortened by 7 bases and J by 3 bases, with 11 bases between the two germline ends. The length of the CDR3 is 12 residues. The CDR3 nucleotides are TGCAGCGGGGGTGGGGCGACAGATACGCAGTATTTT. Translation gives CSGGGATDTQYF.

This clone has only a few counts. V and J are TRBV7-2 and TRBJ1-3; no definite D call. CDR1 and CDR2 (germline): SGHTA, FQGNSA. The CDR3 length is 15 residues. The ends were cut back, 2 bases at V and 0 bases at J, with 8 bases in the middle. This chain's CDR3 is CASSLHSLSGNTIYF. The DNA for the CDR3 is TGTGCCAGCAGCTTACATAGCCTCTCTGGAAACACCATATATTTT.

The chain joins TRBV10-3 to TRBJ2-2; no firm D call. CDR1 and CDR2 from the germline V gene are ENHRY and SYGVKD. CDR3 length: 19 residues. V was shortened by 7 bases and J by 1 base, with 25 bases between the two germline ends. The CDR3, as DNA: TGTGCCATCAATAGTGAAGGCGCAGGAAGGCCTTTGAACACCGGGGAGCTGTTTTTT. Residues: CAINSEGAGRPLNTGELFF.

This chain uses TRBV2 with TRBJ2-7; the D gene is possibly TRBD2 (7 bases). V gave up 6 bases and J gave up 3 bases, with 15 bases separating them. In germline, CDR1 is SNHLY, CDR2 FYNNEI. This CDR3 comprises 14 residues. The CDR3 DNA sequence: TGTGCCAGCAGGTGGGGGGGCGCGTTCTACGAGCAGTACTTC. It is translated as CASRWGGAFYEQYF.

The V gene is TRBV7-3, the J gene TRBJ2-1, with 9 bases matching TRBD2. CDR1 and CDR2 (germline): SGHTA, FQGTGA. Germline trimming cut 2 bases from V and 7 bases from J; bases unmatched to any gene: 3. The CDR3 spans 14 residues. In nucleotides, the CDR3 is TGTGCCAGCAGCTTACTAGCGGGGAGGAATGAGCAGTTCTTC. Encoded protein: CASSLLAGRNEQFF.

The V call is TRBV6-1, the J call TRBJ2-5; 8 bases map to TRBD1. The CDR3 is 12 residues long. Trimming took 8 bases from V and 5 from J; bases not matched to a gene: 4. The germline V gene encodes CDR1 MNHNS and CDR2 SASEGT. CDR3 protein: CASAGGGETQYF. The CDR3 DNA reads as TGTGCCAGCGCAGGGGGCGGGGAGACCCAGTACTTC.

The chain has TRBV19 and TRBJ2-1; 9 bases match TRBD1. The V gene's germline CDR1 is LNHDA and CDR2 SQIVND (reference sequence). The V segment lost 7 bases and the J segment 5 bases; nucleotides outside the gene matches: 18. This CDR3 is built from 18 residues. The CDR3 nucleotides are TGTGCCAGTACCATGGGATGGACAGGGGTGATAAAGGACAATGAGCAGTTCTTC. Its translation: CASTMGWTGVIKDNEQFF.

The CDR3 bases are TGTGCCAGCAGACCCTCGGGAGGGCCTGAGAATCAGCCCCAGCATTTT. Translating gives CASRPSGGPENQPQHF. The rearrangement uses TRBV7-3 and TRBJ1-5; D not certain. Germline V gene sequence: CDR1 SGHTA, CDR2 FQGTGA. Deletions cut 6 bases from V and 4 bases from J, with 19 bases between. The CDR3 totals 16 residues.

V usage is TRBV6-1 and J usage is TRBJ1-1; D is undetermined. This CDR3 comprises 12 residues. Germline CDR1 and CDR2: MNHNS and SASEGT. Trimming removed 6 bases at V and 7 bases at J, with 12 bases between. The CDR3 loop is CASRAGSFEAFF. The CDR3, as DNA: TGTGCCAGCAGGGCCGGGTCGTTTGAAGCTTTCTTT.

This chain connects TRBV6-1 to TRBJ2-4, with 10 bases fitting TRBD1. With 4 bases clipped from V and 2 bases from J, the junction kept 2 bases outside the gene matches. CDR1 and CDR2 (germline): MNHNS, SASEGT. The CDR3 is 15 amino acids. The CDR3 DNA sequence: TGTGCCAGCAGTGGGACAGGGGGTACCAAAAACATTCAGTACTTC. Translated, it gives CASSGTGGTKNIQYF.